This passage covers 7 T cell receptor beta chains from one sample sequenced in a study of OX40 agonist ivuxolimab in advanced cancers. Generated by immunoSEQ multiplex PCR, the TCRdb table keeps only in-frame clones and is missing some. The table records about 48,000 clones, about 81% of them present only once. The source material was CD4+ or CD8+ T cells sorted from blood, sampled in a trial of the OX40 agonist ivuxolimab. These receptors were taken from an adult with an advanced solid tumor such as melanoma, head and neck, liver or kidney cancer.

The rearrangement joins TRBV30 to TRBJ1-6; TRBD1 is a possible D gene (6 bases). The CDR3 covers 14 residues. With 2 bases removed from V and 5 bases from J, the gap between germline ends came to 10 bases. From germline, CDR1 is GTSNPN and CDR2 SVGIG (reference sequence). CDR3 coding DNA: TGTGCCTGGAGTAAGGGACAAGATAATTCACCCCTCCACTTT. Residues: CAWSKGQDNSPLHF.

The chain links TRBV11-2 to TRBJ2-3, with TRBD2 identical over 7 bases. V gave up 4 bases and J gave up 6 bases; unmatched junction bases: 10. This CDR3 comprises 15 residues. Germline V gene sequence: CDR1 SGHAT, CDR2 FQNNGV. In DNA form, the CDR3 reads TGTGCCAGCAGCTCGGAAGGGAGGGCCGGGGATACGCAGTATTTT. Encoded protein: CASSSEGRAGDTQYF.

V gene TRBV5-4 combines with J gene TRBJ1-1; D is unresolved. The CDR3 loop spans 13 amino acids. In germline, CDR1 is SGHNT, CDR2 YYREEE (reference sequence). Trimming removed 1 base from V and 1 base from J, with 5 bases in between. In nucleotides, the CDR3 is TGTGCCAGCAGCTTGCGTGGGAACACTGAAGCTTTCTTT. Residues: CASSLRGNTEAFF.

Comment on this clone: One junction end does not reproduce the germline sequence, and a read error may be involved. The rearrangement joins TRBV18 to TRBJ1-5; 10 bases fit TRBD1. The length of the CDR3 is 17 residues. CDR1 is KGHSH and CDR2 is LQKENI in the germline V gene. CDR3 sequence reads: CASLPGLTGGGGQPQHF. CDR3 DNA: TGTGCCAGCTTACCAGGGCTGACAGGGGGCGGGGGTCAGCCCCAGCATTTT.

The V call is TRBV5-1, the J call TRBJ2-7; D is unclear. The length of the CDR3 is 16 residues. Germline loops: CDR1 SGHRS, CDR2 YFSETQ. Trimming left V 1 base short and J 6 bases short, with 20 bases between. CDR3: CASSLSNGLTASEQYF. CDR3 bases: TGCGCCAGCAGCTTGTCCAACGGCCTAACCGCCAGCGAGCAGTACTTC.

The chain employs TRBV13 and TRBJ1-2; no reliable D call. Germline loops: CDR1 PRHDT, CDR2 FYEKMQ (reference sequence). V lost 6 bases and J 8 bases, leaving 19 bases between the germline ends. The CDR3 is 14 residues long. The CDR3 DNA follows: TGTGCCAGCAGTTTATCGCTTGAGGGTTGGGGCTACACCTTC. Residues: CASSLSLEGWGYTF.

J is TRBJ1-5 and V is TRBV5-4; unclear D gene. Trimming cost V 1 base and J 6 bases, with 8 bases left between them. CDR3 size: 13 residues. Germline V CDR1 and CDR2: SGHNT, YYREEE (reference sequence). The CDR3: CASSLLAGQPQHF. Written as DNA, the CDR3 is TGTGCCAGCAGCTTGCTAGCGGGTCAGCCCCAGCATTTT.